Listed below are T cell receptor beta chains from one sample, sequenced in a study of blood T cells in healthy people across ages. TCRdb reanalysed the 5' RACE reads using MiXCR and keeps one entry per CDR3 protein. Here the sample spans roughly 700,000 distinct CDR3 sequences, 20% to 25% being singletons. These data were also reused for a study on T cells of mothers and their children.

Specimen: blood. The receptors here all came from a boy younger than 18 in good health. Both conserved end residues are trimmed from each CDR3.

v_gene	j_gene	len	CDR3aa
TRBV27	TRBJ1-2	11	ASSLQGIDGYT
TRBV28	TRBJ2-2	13	ASSFQGGVTGELF
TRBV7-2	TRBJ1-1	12	ASSNRGQEAEAF
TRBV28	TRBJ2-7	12	ASSLPSGIYEQY
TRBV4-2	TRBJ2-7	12	ASSQDLGRGEQY
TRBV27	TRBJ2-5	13	ASSLSSAGWETQY
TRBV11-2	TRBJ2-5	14	ASSLSGGAPQETQY
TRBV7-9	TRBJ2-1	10	ASSFVQFEQF
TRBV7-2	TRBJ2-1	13	ASSWVAGGPNEQF
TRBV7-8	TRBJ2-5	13	ASSPRGGAGETQY
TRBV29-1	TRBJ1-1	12	SVGVPGWGTEAF
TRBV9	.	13	ASSVVSSGNNEQF
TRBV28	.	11	ASRPAAYNEQF
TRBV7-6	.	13	ASSLLYGSGNEQF
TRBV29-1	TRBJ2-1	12	SPLPAGGYNEQF
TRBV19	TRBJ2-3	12	ATRDGGLGDTQY